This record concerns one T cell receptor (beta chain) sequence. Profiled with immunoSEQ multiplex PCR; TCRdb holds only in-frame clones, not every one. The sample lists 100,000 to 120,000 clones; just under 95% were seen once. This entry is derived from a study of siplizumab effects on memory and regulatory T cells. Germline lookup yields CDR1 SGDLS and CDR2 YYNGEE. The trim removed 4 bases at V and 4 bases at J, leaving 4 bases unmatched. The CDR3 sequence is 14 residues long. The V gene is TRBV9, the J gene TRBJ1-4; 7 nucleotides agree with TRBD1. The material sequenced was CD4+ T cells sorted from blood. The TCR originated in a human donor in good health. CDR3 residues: CASSPRGDNEKLFF. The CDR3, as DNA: TGTGCCAGCAGCCCCAGGGGGGATAATGAAAAACTGTTTTTT.